This TCR beta chain was recovered during a study of blood T cell repertoires in COVID-19. Study in general: PBMCs, B-cell-depleted T cells, or T cells were the source of the cDNA or gDNA that made up the material.

Authors' processing steps: The authors estimated nucleated cell counts from reference gene primer amplification. TCRdb keeps only in-frame clones here, not all; method: immunoSEQ multiplex PCR. V and J calls and clone size are given by that table; D and trimming were obtained from the DNA. The repertoire holds 320,000 or so clones, with about nine tenths as singletons. Participants came from about 23 US areas, aged about 18 to 89 years. Trimming took off 3 bases at V and 6 bases at J, with 15 bases between the two ends. CDR1 LNHDA and CDR2 SQIVND come from the germline V gene (reference sequence). This CDR3 contains 15 residues.

The V and J genes are TRBV19 and TRBJ2-1; D possibly corresponds to TRBD2 (5 bases). This receptor was identified in a man aged 55 to 69 who had recovered from COVID-19. The specimen was PBMCs or T cells enriched from blood (not recorded which). This CDR3 reads CASSISRLRGNEQFF. DNA for the CDR3: TGTGCCAGTAGTATTTCTAGACTAAGAGGCAATGAGCAGTTCTTC.